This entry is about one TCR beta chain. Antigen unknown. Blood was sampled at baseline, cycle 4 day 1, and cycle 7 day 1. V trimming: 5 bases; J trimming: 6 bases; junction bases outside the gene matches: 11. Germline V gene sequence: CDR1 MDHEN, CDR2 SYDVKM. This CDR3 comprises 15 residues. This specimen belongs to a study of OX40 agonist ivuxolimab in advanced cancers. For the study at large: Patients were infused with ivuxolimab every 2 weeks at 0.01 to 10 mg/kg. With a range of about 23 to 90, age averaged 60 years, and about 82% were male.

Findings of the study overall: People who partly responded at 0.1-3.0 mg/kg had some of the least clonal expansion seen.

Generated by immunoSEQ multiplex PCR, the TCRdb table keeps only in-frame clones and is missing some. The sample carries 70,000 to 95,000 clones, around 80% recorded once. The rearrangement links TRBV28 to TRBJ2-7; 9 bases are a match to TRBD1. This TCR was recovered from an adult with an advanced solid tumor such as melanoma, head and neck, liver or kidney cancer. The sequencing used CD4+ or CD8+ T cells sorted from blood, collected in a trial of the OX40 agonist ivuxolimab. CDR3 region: CASSLPGTGLSEQYF. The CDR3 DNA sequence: TGTGCCAGCAGTCTGCCCGGGACAGGGTTGAGCGAGCAGTACTTC.